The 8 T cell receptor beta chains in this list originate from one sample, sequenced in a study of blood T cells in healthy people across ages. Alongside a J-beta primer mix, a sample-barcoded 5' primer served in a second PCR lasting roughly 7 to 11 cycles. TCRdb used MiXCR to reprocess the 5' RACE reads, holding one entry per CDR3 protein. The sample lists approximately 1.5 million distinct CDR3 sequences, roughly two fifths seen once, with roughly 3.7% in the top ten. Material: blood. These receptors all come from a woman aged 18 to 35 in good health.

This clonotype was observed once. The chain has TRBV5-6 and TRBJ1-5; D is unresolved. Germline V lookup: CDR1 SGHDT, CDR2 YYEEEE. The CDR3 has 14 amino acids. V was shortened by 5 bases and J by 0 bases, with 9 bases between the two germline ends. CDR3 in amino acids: CASSYKYSNQPQHF. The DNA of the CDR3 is TGTGCCAGCAGTTATAAATATAGCAATCAGCCCCAGCATTTT.

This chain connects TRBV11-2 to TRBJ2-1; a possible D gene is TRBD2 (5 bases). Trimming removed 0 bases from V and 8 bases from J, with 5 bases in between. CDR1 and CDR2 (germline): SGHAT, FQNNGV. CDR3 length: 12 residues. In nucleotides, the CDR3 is TGTGCCAGCAGCTTAGATAGCGATGAGCAGTTCTTC. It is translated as CASSLDSDEQFF.

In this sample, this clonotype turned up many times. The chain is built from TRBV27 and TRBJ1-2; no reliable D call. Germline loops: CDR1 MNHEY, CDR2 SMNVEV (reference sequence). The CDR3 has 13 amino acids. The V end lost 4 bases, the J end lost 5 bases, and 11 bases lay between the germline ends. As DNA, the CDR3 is TGTGCCAGCAGTTCCTCCGCGTGGTATGGCTACACCTTC. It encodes CASSSSAWYGYTF.

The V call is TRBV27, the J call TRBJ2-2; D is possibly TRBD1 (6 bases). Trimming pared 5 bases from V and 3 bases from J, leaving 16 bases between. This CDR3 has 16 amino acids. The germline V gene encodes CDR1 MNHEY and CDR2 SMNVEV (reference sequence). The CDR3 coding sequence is TGTGCCAGCAGTCTAGCAAGGGGGTATTACACCGGGGAGCTGTTTTTT. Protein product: CASSLARGYYTGELFF.

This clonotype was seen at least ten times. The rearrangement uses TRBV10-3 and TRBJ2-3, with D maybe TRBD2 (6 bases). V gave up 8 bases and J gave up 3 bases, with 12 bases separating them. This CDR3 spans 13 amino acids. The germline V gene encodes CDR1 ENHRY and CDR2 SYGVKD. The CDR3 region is CAIRDAGTDTQYF. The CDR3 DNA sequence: TGTGCCATCCGGGACGCGGGAACAGATACGCAGTATTTT.

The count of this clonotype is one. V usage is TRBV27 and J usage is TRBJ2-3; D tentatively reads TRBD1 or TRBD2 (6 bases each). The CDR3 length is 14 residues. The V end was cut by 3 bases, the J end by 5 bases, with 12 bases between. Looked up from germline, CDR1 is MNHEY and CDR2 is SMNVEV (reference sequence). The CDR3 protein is CASSFNRGQDTQYF. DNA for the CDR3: TGTGCCAGCAGTTTCAACCGGGGGCAAGATACGCAGTATTTT.

This chain's CDR3 is CASSLDRLAGGSTDTQYF. CDR3 sequence (DNA): TGCGCCAGCAGCTTGGATCGGTTAGCGGGGGGGTCCACAGATACGCAGTATTTT. V gene TRBV5-1 combines with J gene TRBJ2-3; 11 positions agree with TRBD2. The CDR3 spans 18 residues. Germline assignment: CDR1 SGHRS and CDR2 YFSETQ. Trimming took 0 bases from V and 2 from J; bases not matched to a gene: 8.

The chain's CDR3 is CASSQVTSGSYEQYF. CDR3 nucleotides: TGCGCCAGCAGCCAAGTAACTAGCGGTTCCTACGAGCAGTACTTC. The V gene is TRBV4-3, the J gene TRBJ2-7, with 8 bases matching TRBD2. This CDR3 contains 15 residues. Trimming cost V 1 base and J 1 base; bases outside gene matches: 3. CDR1 and CDR2 (germline): LGHNA, YSLEER.